Reported below is one T cell receptor beta chain. This entry is derived from a study of cytomegalovirus exposure and HLA in healthy donors. Per the germline V gene, CDR1 is SGHRS and CDR2 is YFSETQ. Trimming removed 2 bases from V and 5 bases from J, with 13 bases in between. The CDR3 runs to 14 residues. Both 60 Vbeta primers and 13 Jbeta primers went into the PCR. Profiling relied on immunoSEQ multiplex PCR, and the TCRdb table lists in-frame clones only, not all of them. Of around 200,000 clones detected, roughly 84% appear once; the ten largest clones hold 1.5% to 2%. This clonotype was sampled from a man between 50 and 59 years old in good health and CMV-seronegative. This chain connects TRBV5-1 to TRBJ2-5, with a possible D match to TRBD2 (6 bases). Sequenced sample: PBMCs. CDR3 residues: CASSLGGAWETQYF. CDR3 DNA: TGCGCCAGCAGCTTAGGAGGGGCCTGGGAGACCCAGTACTTC. Based on the CDR3 plus reference TRBV5-1 and TRBJ2-5, the full variable domain is KAGVTQTPRYLIKTRGQQVTLSCSPISGHRSVSWYQQTPGQGLQFLFEYFSETQRNKGNFPGRFSGRQFSNSRSEMNVSTLELGDSALYLCASSLGGAWETQYFGPGTRLLVL.